Each of the 11 T cell receptor beta chains below was sequenced from the same sample in a study of CD8+ T cells in alopecia areata. The sample's treatment: oral pan-JAK inhibitor, 5-10 mg twice daily. RNA, once extracted, was reverse transcribed into cDNA for use as the sequencing template. The assay was immunoSEQ multiplex PCR, and TCRdb's table has in-frame clones only and misses some. The repertoire holds roughly 210,000 clones, with over 40% as singletons. The sample in question was CD4+ T cells sorted from blood, obtained at roughly week 38, from a patient treated with tofacitinib. The origin of the receptors is a human donor with alopecia areata.

This clone was counted only a few times. The chain uses TRBV30 and TRBJ1-1; D ambiguous. The CDR3 is 13 residues long. The germline V gene has CDR1 GTSNPN and CDR2 SVGIG (reference sequence). Trimming took 8 bases from V and 0 from J, leaving 13 bases between them. Here the CDR3 DNA reads TGTGCCCTCTCGTTTCTTATGAACACTGAAGCTTTCTTT. As protein: CALSFLMNTEAFF.

This chain joins TRBV11-2 and TRBJ2-5; D unclear. The CDR3 loop spans 11 amino acids. Between the trimmed V and J ends, which lost 2 bases and 6 bases, there was a span of 4 bases. CDR1 and CDR2 (germline): SGHAT, FQNNGV. The CDR3 loop reads CASSLPKTQYF. The CDR3 DNA reads as TGTGCCAGCAGCTTACCCAAGACCCAGTACTTC.

This clone was counted between two and nine times. The chain couples TRBV18 to TRBJ1-2; D is unresolved. This CDR3 region has 11 residues. Trimming took off 4 bases at V and 7 bases at J, with 7 bases between the two ends. In germline, CDR1 is KGHSH, CDR2 LQKENI. The DNA for the CDR3 is TGTGCCAGCTCACTGGAGGGTGGCTACACCTTC. It translates to CASSLEGGYTF.

This clone has more than one count but fewer than ten. The chain couples TRBV5-1 to TRBJ2-1, with 9 nucleotides matching TRBD2. Looked up from germline, CDR1 is SGHRS and CDR2 is YFSETQ. CDR3 length: 15 amino acids. V was pared by 4 bases and J by 2 bases, with 4 bases of the junction left unmatched. In DNA, the CDR3 is TGCGCCAGCAGCCAGTCTAGCGGGGCCTACAATGAGCAGTTCTTC. This gives the protein CASSQSSGAYNEQFF. The whole variable domain, remainder taken from reference TRBV5-1 and TRBJ2-1, is KAGVTQTPRYLIKTRGQQVTLSCSPISGHRSVSWYQQTPGQGLQFLFEYFSETQRNKGNFPGRFSGRQFSNSRSEMNVSTLELGDSALYLCASSQSSGAYNEQFFGPGTRLTVL.

The chain joins TRBV4-1 to TRBJ1-4; D gene ambiguous. From germline, CDR1 is MGHRA and CDR2 YSYEKL. V dropped 4 bases and J dropped 5 bases, with 17 bases sitting between them. The CDR3 length is 16 residues. The CDR3 DNA reads TGCGCCAGCAGCCGAGCTTCCGGAGCACAAAATGAAAAACTGTTTTTT. Its protein is CASSRASGAQNEKLFF.

This clone was seen repeatedly, ten times or more. The chain carries TRBV30 and TRBJ2-5; perhaps TRBD2 as D (5 bases). V lost 4 bases and J 0 bases, leaving 12 bases between the germline ends. CDR3 length: 14 residues. Germline CDR1 reads GTSNPN; CDR2 reads SVGIG (reference sequence). The CDR3 DNA reads as TGTGCCTGGATGAGGAGGCGGTACCAAGAGACCCAGTACTTC. Its protein product is CAWMRRRYQETQYF.

This chain uses TRBV7-2 with TRBJ2-7; 7 positions agree with TRBD1. The CDR3 has 15 residues. Germline V gene data show CDR1 as SGHTA and CDR2 as FQGNSA. V shed 4 bases and J 0 bases; nucleotides not matched to a gene: 6. Here the CDR3 DNA reads TGTGCCAGCAGCTCAGGACAGGCCTACTCCTACGAGCAGTACTTC. This gives the protein CASSSGQAYSYEQYF.

This clone was picked up a small number of times. V gene TRBV27 combines with J gene TRBJ2-7, with D possibly TRBD1 on 6 matching bases. The V gene lost 5 bases and the J gene lost 3 bases, with 11 bases spanning the gap. Germline assignment: CDR1 MNHEY and CDR2 SMNVEV (reference sequence). The CDR3 extends over 13 amino acids. CDR3 nucleotides: TGTGCCAGCAGTCGACAGGAAGGCTACGAGCAGTACTTC. It translates to CASSRQEGYEQYF.

J is TRBJ1-2 and V is TRBV6-1; possibly TRBD1 for D (5 bases). This CDR3 region has 15 residues. Germline V gene sequence: CDR1 MNHNS, CDR2 SASEGT. Trimming left V 3 bases short and J 4 bases short, with 15 bases between. The DNA for the CDR3 is TGTGCCAGCAGTGACAAACAGAGGGGCGGCTATGGCTACACCTTC. Amino acids: CASSDKQRGGYGYTF.

The CDR3 protein is CASSQGDSRGNEKLFF. In DNA, the CDR3 is TGCGCCAGCAGCCAAGGAGACTCTCGGGGTAATGAAAAACTGTTTTTT. The V call is TRBV4-3, the J call TRBJ1-4; no clear D. In germline, CDR1 is LGHNA, CDR2 YSLEER. The CDR3 is made up of 16 amino acids. Trimming cost V 1 base and J 4 bases, with 13 bases left between them.

Turning to this clone: Other DNA sequences of this sample code for an identical CDR3. Here the CDR3 DNA reads TGTGCCTGGAGTGTACCGGGCGGGAGGACAGATACGCAGTATTTT. Amino acid sequence: CAWSVPGGRTDTQYF. The chain combines TRBV30 with TRBJ2-3; 8 bases match TRBD2. CDR3 length: 15 residues. J was trimmed by 3 bases and V by 0 bases; bases with no gene match: 5. Germline CDR1 GTSNPN, CDR2 SVGIG (reference sequence).